One and the same sample provided the 22 T cell receptor beta chains below, sequenced in a study of human T cells and chemical hapten exposure. TCRdb reanalysed the RACE reads using MiXCR and keeps one entry per CDR3 protein. Among 250,000 to 300,000 distinct CDR3 sequences listed, 7.7% were seen once. Time point denoted: pre-sensitization, week 0. Treatment here: therapeutic diphenylcyclopropenone sensitization with weekly scalp DPC. The sample in question was whole blood, obtained in connection with sensitization to the hapten diphenylcyclopropenone (DPC). These receptors were taken from a man in his late teens or twenties with alopecia areata. Some clones in this sample may be carry-over from other donors' samples.

The J gene is TRBJ2-7, the V gene TRBV7-9; D uncertain. Germline values: CDR1 SEHNR, CDR2 FQNEAQ (reference sequence). This CDR3 region has 15 residues. The germline V and J ends were trimmed by 1 base and 2 bases, with 12 bases remaining between them. CDR3 amino acids: CASSLVFAAPYEQYV. In DNA, the CDR3 is TGTGCCAGCAGCTTAGTTTTTGCGGCACCCTACGAGCAGTACGTC.

The rearrangement uses TRBV2 and TRBJ1-2; D uncertain. Germline-derived CDR1 and CDR2 are SNHLY and FYNNEI. This CDR3 region has 15 residues. Deletions cut 7 bases from V and 8 bases from J, with 23 bases between. The CDR3 sequence is CASKFDGPPSRGYTF. The CDR3 DNA follows: TGTGCCAGCAAATTCGACGGCCCCCCGAGTCGGGGCTACACCTTC.

The chain carries TRBV6-2 or TRBV6-3 and TRBJ1-1; a possible D gene is TRBD1 (5 bases). CDR3 length: 12 residues. Per germline, CDR1 MNHEY and CDR2 SVGEGT. Trimming cost V 2 bases and J 8 bases, with 9 bases left between them. CDR3 coding DNA: TGTGCCAGCAGTTACAACAGGCTGGAAGCTTTCTTT. It is translated as CASSYNRLEAFF.

V is TRBV29-1 and J is TRBJ2-1, with D perhaps TRBD1 (6 bases). V dropped 4 bases and J dropped 4 bases, with 14 bases sitting between them. The CDR3 has 14 residues. Germline V lookup: CDR1 SQVTM, CDR2 ANQGSEA. Written as DNA, the CDR3 is TGCAGCGTTGTTGCAGGGGAAATTTACAATGAGCAGTTCTTC. This translates into CSVVAGEIYNEQFF.

This clonotype has a handful of counts. The V gene is TRBV29-1, the J gene TRBJ1-1; the D is unclear. Germline CDR1 and CDR2: SQVTM and ANQGSEA. The V end lost 5 bases, the J end lost 2 bases, and 12 bases lay between the germline ends. This CDR3 spans 13 amino acids. CDR3 coding DNA: TGCAGCGTTCAGTTCCCGGGAAACACTGAAGCTTTCTTT. This translates into CSVQFPGNTEAFF.

The J gene is TRBJ2-5, the V gene TRBV7-2; D is ambiguous. The CDR3 runs 13 residues. With 1 base removed from V and 5 bases from J, the gap between germline ends came to 8 bases. Germline loops: CDR1 SGHTA, CDR2 FQGNSA. In nucleotides, the CDR3 is TGTGCCAGCAGCTTAGTTTCTCCGGAGACCCAGTACTTC. It is translated as CASSLVSPETQYF.

The chain recombines TRBV5-1 with TRBJ2-3; 8 bases agree with TRBD2. Germline CDR1 SGHRS, CDR2 YFSETQ. Germline trimming cut 0 bases from V and 6 bases from J; bases unmatched to any gene: 9. The CDR3 length is 16 residues. This CDR3 reads CASSLGTGTRYDTQYF. CDR3 in DNA: TGCGCCAGCAGCTTGGGAACCGGGACTAGATACGATACGCAGTATTTT.

This clonotype was observed many times. This chain joins TRBV5-6 and TRBJ2-1; D call uncertain. Trimming left V 2 bases short and J 8 bases short, with 8 bases between. The CDR3 length is 12 residues. Germline CDR1 and CDR2: SGHDT and YYEEEE. Here the CDR3 DNA reads TGTGCCAGCAGCTTTGTAACAGATGAGCAGTTCTTC. The encoded protein is CASSFVTDEQFF.

This clonotype was recorded a few times. V usage is TRBV6-2 or TRBV6-3 and J usage is TRBJ2-6, with D hard to call. CDR1 and CDR2 from the germline V gene are MNHEY and SVGEGT. The CDR3 contains 15 residues. Trimming removed 5 bases at V and 5 bases at J, with 13 bases between. The CDR3 sequence: CASSQISLWANVLTF. DNA for the CDR3: TGTGCCAGCAGTCAGATCTCGCTATGGGCCAACGTCCTGACTTTC.

This clonotype was seen a handful of times. Written as DNA, the CDR3 is TGTGCCAGCAGTTTATATCAGGGCATCTATGGCTACACCTTC. Its translation is CASSLYQGIYGYTF. This chain uses TRBV28 with TRBJ1-2, with D perhaps TRBD1 (5 bases). This CDR3 spans 14 amino acids. Germline-derived CDR1 and CDR2 are MDHEN and SYDVKM. V shed 1 base and J shed 4 bases, with 10 bases lying between them.

This clonotype was found a few times. The chain joins TRBV3-1 to TRBJ2-3; the D is unclear. V lost 3 bases, J lost 5 bases, and 18 bases lay in between. CDR3 length: 16 residues. In germline, CDR1 is LGHDT, CDR2 YNNKEL (reference sequence). In nucleotides, the CDR3 is TGTGCCAGCAGCCACCATTTGACTGTGGTCAAAGATACGCAGTATTTT. Protein sequence: CASSHHLTVVKDTQYF.

The CDR3 sequence is CASSQTTGSNEQFF. CDR3 sequence (DNA): TGCGCCAGCAGCCAAACCACAGGGAGCAATGAGCAGTTCTTC. The chain links TRBV4-3 to TRBJ2-1, with D possibly being TRBD1 (6 bases). The germline V gene encodes CDR1 LGHNA and CDR2 YSLEER. This CDR3 contains 14 residues. V was pared by 2 bases and J by 6 bases, with 11 bases between.

This clonotype has more than one count but fewer than ten. The chain recombines TRBV9 with TRBJ2-7; D might be TRBD2 (6 bases). Trimming removed 3 bases from V and 3 bases from J, with 13 bases in between. Germline lookup yields CDR1 SGDLS and CDR2 YYNGEE. This CDR3 region has 14 residues. As DNA, the CDR3 is TGTGCCAGCAGCGCGGGGGAGACAAGCTACGAGCAGTACTTC. It is translated as CASSAGETSYEQYF.

The rearrangement uses TRBV27 and TRBJ2-5; 8 nucleotides line up with TRBD1. V lost 5 bases and J lost 4; bases outside the gene matches: 12. This CDR3 is built from 16 residues. The germline gives CDR1 MNHEY, CDR2 SMNVEV (reference sequence). CDR3 in amino acids: CASSPPRGRGPETQYF. As DNA, the CDR3 is TGTGCCAGCAGTCCGCCTAGGGGCAGGGGGCCAGAGACCCAGTACTTC.

The chain uses TRBV20-1 and TRBJ2-5, with a possible D match to TRBD2 (6 bases). The germline gives CDR1 DFQATT, CDR2 SNEGSKA (reference sequence). Trimming pared 5 bases from V and 4 bases from J, leaving 17 bases between. The CDR3 is made up of 14 amino acids. This chain's CDR3 is CSARGTGLTETQYF. The CDR3 DNA reads TGCAGTGCTCGGGGAACGGGACTCACAGAGACCCAGTACTTC.

The chain couples TRBV7-2 to TRBJ2-5, with D possibly matching TRBD2 (6 bases). The CDR3 covers 14 residues. The V end lost 1 base, the J end lost 5 bases, and 11 bases lay between the germline ends. Germline loops: CDR1 SGHTA, CDR2 FQGNSA. The CDR3 DNA follows: TGTGCCAGCAGCTTAGACGGAGGGTACGAGACCCAGTACTTC. Amino acid sequence: CASSLDGGYETQYF. The full variable domain, completed using reference TRBV7-2 and TRBJ2-5, is GAGVSQSPSNKVTEKGKDVELRCDPISGHTALYWYRQSLGQGLEFLIYFQGNSAPDKSGLPSDRFSAERTGGSVSTLTIQRTQQEDSAVYLCASSLDGGYETQYFGPGTRLLVL.

The chain combines TRBV5-1 with TRBJ2-5; 7 nucleotides line up with TRBD1. Trimming at V came to 7 bases and at J to 2 bases, leaving 8 bases not matched to a gene. Germline V gene sequence: CDR1 SGHRS, CDR2 YFSETQ. The CDR3 is made up of 14 amino acids. CDR3 in DNA: TGCGCCAGCCGAAGAGGGGGCGGTCAAGAGACCCAGTACTTC. As protein: CASRRGGGQETQYF. Full variable domain (missing parts from reference TRBV5-1 and TRBJ2-5): KAGVTQTPRYLIKTRGQQVTLSCSPISGHRSVSWYQQTPGQGLQFLFEYFSETQRNKGNFPGRFSGRQFSNSRSEMNVSTLELGDSALYLCASRRGGGQETQYFGPGTRLLVL.

This clonotype was seen more than once but under ten times. The genes are TRBV7-2 and TRBJ2-7; D is possibly TRBD1 or TRBD2 (6 bases each). This CDR3 contains 15 residues. CDR1 SGHTA and CDR2 FQGNSA come from the germline V gene. V gave up 0 bases and J gave up 4 bases, with 13 bases separating them. CDR3 residues: CASSLAPGGEYEQYF. In DNA form, the CDR3 reads TGTGCCAGCAGCTTAGCCCCCGGGGGCGAATACGAGCAGTACTTC.

This clonotype was observed a handful of times. The chain recombines TRBV20-1 with TRBJ2-7; no clear D gene. The CDR3 loop spans 11 amino acids. CDR1 and CDR2 (germline): DFQATT, SNEGSKA (reference sequence). The V end was cut by 3 bases, the J end by 3 bases, with 6 bases between. The CDR3, as DNA: TGCAGTGCTAGTAGTGGCTACGAGCAGTACGTC. It is translated as CSASSGYEQYV.

This clonotype has only a few counts. The chain joins TRBV20-1 to TRBJ1-2, with D hard to call. The CDR3 extends over 13 amino acids. The ends were cut back, 3 bases at V and 6 bases at J, with 14 bases in the middle. The germline V gene has CDR1 DFQATT and CDR2 SNEGSKA (reference sequence). CDR3 region: CSASRVIGDGYTF. CDR3 DNA sequence: TGCAGTGCTAGCCGAGTAATCGGGGATGGCTACACCTTC.

The genes are TRBV2 and TRBJ2-3, with 8 positions matching TRBD1. The CDR3 has 13 amino acids. Germline V gene lookup returns CDR1 SNHLY and CDR2 FYNNEI. The junction had 6 bases not matched to a gene; V was cut back by 10 bases and J by 3 bases. CDR3 nucleotides: TGTGCCACCGGGACAGGCCCTACAGATACGCAGTATTTT. Protein product: CATGTGPTDTQYF.

A few counts support this clonotype. This rearrangement joins TRBV6-2 or TRBV6-3 to TRBJ2-3, with unresolved D. Germline CDR1 MNHEY, CDR2 SVGEGT. The CDR3 sequence is 14 residues long. V lost 4 bases to trimming and J lost 2 bases, with 10 bases between them. The CDR3 region is CASSFVLATDTQYF. The CDR3 nucleotides are TGTGCCAGCAGTTTCGTTCTGGCCACAGATACGCAGTATTTT.